Listed below are T cell receptor beta chains from one sample, sequenced in a study of T cell responses to AZD1222 COVID-19 vaccine. Repertoires were generated with immunoSEQ multiplex PCR, while TCRdb's copy carries only in-frame clones and drops some. The profile covers 170,000 or so clones, with about 90% appearing a single time and about 2.8% taken by the ten largest. The material was peripheral blood, obtained on day 0 of AZD1222 vaccination. The receptors were sampled from an adult in good health. The CDR3 runs from the conserved cysteine through the conserved F or W. A D gene is named only where the DNA matches it firmly. Clone size, where shown, is once, few, many, or a class for clones that have expanded.

d_call: .
clone_size: .
j_call: TRBJ2-7
v_call: TRBV19
cdr3_length: 13
cdr3_aa: CASSPSNAYEQYF
cdr3_nt: TGTGCCAGTAGTCCTAGCAACGCCTACGAGCAGTACTTC

d_call: TRBD1
clone_size: .
j_call: TRBJ2-2
v_call: TRBV11-2
cdr3_length: 16
cdr3_aa: CASSRGQTTNTGELFF
cdr3_nt: TGTGCCAGCAGCCGGGGACAGACTACGAACACCGGGGAGCTGTTTTTT

d_call: .
clone_size: .
j_call: TRBJ2-2
v_call: TRBV7-8
cdr3_length: 15
cdr3_aa: CASSLALTATGELFF
cdr3_nt: TGTGCCAGCAGCTTAGCGCTCACGGCCACCGGGGAGCTGTTTTTT

d_call: .
clone_size: .
j_call: TRBJ1-1
v_call: TRBV6-1
cdr3_length: 12
cdr3_aa: CASNEGNTEAFF
cdr3_nt: TGTGCCAGCAATGAGGGGAACACTGAAGCTTTCTTT

d_call: .
clone_size: .
j_call: TRBJ1-5
v_call: TRBV28
cdr3_length: 12
cdr3_aa: CASRPSNQPQHF
cdr3_nt: TGTGCCAGCAGACCTAGTAATCAGCCCCAGCATTTT

d_call: TRBD1
clone_size: .
j_call: TRBJ1-2
v_call: TRBV2
cdr3_length: 15
cdr3_aa: CASLGQGAPAGGYTF
cdr3_nt: TGTGCCAGCCTGGGACAGGGGGCTCCGGCAGGTGGCTACACCTTC

d_call: .
clone_size: few
j_call: TRBJ1-4
v_call: TRBV12-3/TRBV12-4
cdr3_length: 13
cdr3_aa: CASFVSYSEKLFF
cdr3_nt: TGTGCCAGCTTCGTCAGCTATTCTGAAAAACTGTTTTTT

d_call: .
clone_size: once
j_call: TRBJ2-3
v_call: TRBV12-3/TRBV12-4
cdr3_length: 11
cdr3_aa: CASRLVGTQYF
cdr3_nt: TGTGCCAGCAGGCTGGTTGGTACGCAGTATTTT

d_call: .
clone_size: .
j_call: TRBJ2-1
v_call: TRBV4-1
cdr3_length: 13
cdr3_aa: CASSQPLGDEQFF
cdr3_nt: TGCGCCAGCAGCCAACCCCTAGGGGATGAGCAGTTCTTC

d_call: .
clone_size: .
j_call: TRBJ2-3
v_call: TRBV23-1
cdr3_length: 12
cdr3_aa: CAPPVSTDTQYF
cdr3_nt: TGCGCCCCCCCCGTTAGCACAGATACGCAGTATTTT

d_call: .
clone_size: .
j_call: TRBJ2-5
v_call: TRBV3-1/TRBV3-2
cdr3_length: 16
cdr3_aa: CASSPRTTLSEETQYF
cdr3_nt: TGTGCCAGCAGCCCAAGGACTACCCTCTCTGAGGAGACCCAGTACTTC

d_call: .
clone_size: once
j_call: TRBJ1-1
v_call: TRBV18
cdr3_length: 14
cdr3_aa: CASSLSTLNTEAFF
cdr3_nt: TGTGCCAGCTCACTATCGACTTTGAACACTGAAGCTTTCTTT

d_call: TRBD1
clone_size: .
j_call: TRBJ2-2
v_call: TRBV27
cdr3_length: 14
cdr3_aa: CASSLAGGPGELFF
cdr3_nt: TGTGCCAGCAGTTTAGCAGGGGGTCCCGGGGAGCTGTTTTTT

d_call: .
clone_size: .
j_call: TRBJ1-2
v_call: TRBV18
cdr3_length: 13
cdr3_aa: CASSGQGNYGYTF
cdr3_nt: TGTGCCAGCTCAGGGCAGGGTAACTATGGCTACACCTTC

d_call: .
clone_size: many
j_call: TRBJ1-5
v_call: TRBV19
cdr3_length: 14
cdr3_aa: CASSIVPLIQPQHF
cdr3_nt: TGTGCCAGTAGTATAGTCCCCTTGATTCAGCCCCAGCATTTT

d_call: .
clone_size: .
j_call: TRBJ2-3
v_call: TRBV19
cdr3_length: 14
cdr3_aa: CASSIALVTDTQYF
cdr3_nt: TGTGCCAGTAGTATCGCCCTAGTTACGGATACGCAGTATTTT

d_call: .
clone_size: once
j_call: TRBJ1-3
v_call: TRBV7-2
cdr3_length: 12
cdr3_aa: CASSLEGYTIYF
cdr3_nt: TGTGCCAGCAGCTTAGAGGGTTACACCATATATTTT

d_call: TRBD2
clone_size: .
j_call: TRBJ2-7
v_call: TRBV2
cdr3_length: 13
cdr3_aa: CASTSGRSNEQYF
cdr3_nt: TGTGCCAGCACCTCCGGGAGGAGTAACGAGCAGTACTTC

d_call: .
clone_size: once
j_call: TRBJ1-2
v_call: TRBV6-5
cdr3_length: 14
cdr3_aa: CASSYSGAVYGYTF
cdr3_nt: TGTGCCAGCAGTTACTCGGGGGCGGTCTATGGCTACACCTTC

d_call: .
clone_size: few
j_call: TRBJ1-2
v_call: TRBV6-5
cdr3_length: 14
cdr3_aa: CASSYSEGVYGYTF
cdr3_nt: TGTGCCAGCAGTTACTCCGAGGGTGTCTATGGCTACACCTTC

d_call: TRBD2
clone_size: .
j_call: TRBJ2-3
v_call: TRBV7-9
cdr3_length: 16
cdr3_aa: CASSLRISGVTDTQYF
cdr3_nt: TGTGCCAGCAGCTTACGGATTAGCGGGGTCACAGATACGCAGTATTTT

d_call: TRBD1
clone_size: .
j_call: TRBJ2-7
v_call: TRBV6-5
cdr3_length: 16
cdr3_aa: CASSWRTGGIPYEQYF
cdr3_nt: TGTGCCAGCAGTTGGCGAACAGGGGGCATCCCCTACGAGCAGTACTTC

d_call: .
clone_size: few
j_call: TRBJ2-3
v_call: TRBV7-3
cdr3_length: 13
cdr3_aa: CASRATGTDTQYF
cdr3_nt: TGTGCCAGCAGAGCGACAGGCACAGATACGCAGTATTTT

d_call: TRBD2
clone_size: .
j_call: TRBJ2-3
v_call: TRBV30
cdr3_length: 17
cdr3_aa: CAWSAPSGRAWEDTQYF
cdr3_nt: TGTGCCTGGAGTGCTCCTAGCGGGAGGGCCTGGGAAGATACGCAGTATTTT

d_call: .
clone_size: .
j_call: TRBJ1-2
v_call: TRBV6-5
cdr3_length: 13
cdr3_aa: CASRRTTGGGYTF
cdr3_nt: TGTGCCAGCAGACGGACAACTGGAGGGGGCTACACCTTC

d_call: TRBD2
clone_size: .
j_call: TRBJ2-1
v_call: TRBV10-3
cdr3_length: 16
cdr3_aa: CAISEGTSGKSNEQFF
cdr3_nt: TGTGCCATCAGTGAGGGGACTAGCGGGAAGAGCAATGAGCAGTTCTTC

d_call: TRBD2
clone_size: .
j_call: TRBJ2-7
v_call: TRBV7-2
cdr3_length: 17
cdr3_aa: CASSLAPSGGGGYEQYF
cdr3_nt: TGTGCCAGCAGCTTAGCCCCTAGCGGTGGGGGGGGCTACGAGCAGTACTTC

d_call: TRBD2
clone_size: .
j_call: TRBJ2-3
v_call: TRBV29-1
cdr3_length: 16
cdr3_aa: CSVEAKSSGRAGGQYF
cdr3_nt: TGCAGCGTTGAAGCTAAGTCTAGCGGGAGGGCCGGGGGGCAGTATTTT

d_call: TRBD2
clone_size: .
j_call: TRBJ2-7
v_call: TRBV5-4
cdr3_length: 14
cdr3_aa: CASTQTSGSTRQYF
cdr3_nt: TGTGCCAGCACCCAGACTAGCGGGAGTACTCGGCAGTACTTC

d_call: .
clone_size: .
j_call: TRBJ2-2
v_call: TRBV6-4
cdr3_length: 14
cdr3_aa: CASSDYSHTGELFF
cdr3_nt: TGTGCCAGCAGTGACTACAGCCACACCGGGGAGCTGTTTTTT

d_call: .
clone_size: .
j_call: TRBJ1-1
v_call: TRBV3-1/TRBV3-2
cdr3_length: 13
cdr3_aa: CASSPRLGAEAFF
cdr3_nt: TGTGCCAGCAGCCCCCGCCTCGGGGCTGAAGCTTTCTTT

d_call: .
clone_size: .
j_call: TRBJ1-1
v_call: TRBV3-1/TRBV3-2
cdr3_length: 13
cdr3_aa: CASSRGRNTEAFF
cdr3_nt: TGTGCCAGCAGCCGGGGGCGAAACACTGAAGCTTTCTTT

d_call: .
clone_size: .
j_call: TRBJ2-2
v_call: TRBV11-1
cdr3_length: 15
cdr3_aa: CASSLYGANTGELFF
cdr3_nt: TGTGCCAGCAGCTTATACGGGGCGAACACCGGGGAGCTGTTTTTT

d_call: TRBD1
clone_size: once
j_call: TRBJ2-7
v_call: TRBV7-2
cdr3_length: 15
cdr3_aa: CASSLASGQGNEQYF
cdr3_nt: TGTGCCAGCAGCTTAGCGTCTGGACAGGGAAACGAGCAGTACTTC

d_call: .
clone_size: .
j_call: TRBJ2-5
v_call: TRBV29-1
cdr3_length: 13
cdr3_aa: CSVVGQGQETQYF
cdr3_nt: TGCAGCGTTGTTGGCCAGGGCCAAGAGACCCAGTACTTC